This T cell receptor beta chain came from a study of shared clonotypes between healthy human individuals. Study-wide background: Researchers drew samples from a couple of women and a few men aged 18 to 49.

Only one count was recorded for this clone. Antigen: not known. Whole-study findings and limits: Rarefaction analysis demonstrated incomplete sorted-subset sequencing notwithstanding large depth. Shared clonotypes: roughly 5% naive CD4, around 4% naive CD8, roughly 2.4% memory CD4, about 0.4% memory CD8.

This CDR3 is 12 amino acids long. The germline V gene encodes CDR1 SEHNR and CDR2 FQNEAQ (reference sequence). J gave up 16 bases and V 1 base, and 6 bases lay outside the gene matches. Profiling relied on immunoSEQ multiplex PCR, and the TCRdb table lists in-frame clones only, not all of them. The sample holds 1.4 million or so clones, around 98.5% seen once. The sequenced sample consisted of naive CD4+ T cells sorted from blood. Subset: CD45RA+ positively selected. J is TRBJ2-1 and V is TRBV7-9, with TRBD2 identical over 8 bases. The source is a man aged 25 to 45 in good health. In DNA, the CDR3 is TGTGCCAGCAGCTTAGAAGCGGGAGTCTTCTTCTTC. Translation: CASSLEAGVFFF.